This T cell receptor beta chain was obtained from a study of human T cells and chemical hapten exposure. Study as a whole: Patients got weekly scalp diphenylcyclopropenone doses over the approximately 24-week study. Study observations and caveats: Patch test score was positively correlated with the counts of TCRs that had expanded at PT1. It was expanded TCRs that formed significantly more large CDR3 similarity clusters than controls did.

This clonotype has at least ten counts. The target antigen is unknown. V was shortened by 6 bases and J by 4 bases, with 16 bases between the two germline ends. CDR1 SGHTA and CDR2 FQGNSA come from the germline V gene. CDR3 length: 15 residues. In TCRdb, the RACE reads were re-called with MiXCR into one record per CDR3 protein. The table has about 140,000 distinct CDR3 sequences, 10% to 15% seen once; the top ten hold about 1.4%. Time point indicated: patch test 2, 6 weeks after DPC sensitization. Indicated treatment: therapeutic diphenylcyclopropenone sensitization with weekly scalp DPC. This chain uses TRBV7-2 with TRBJ2-4; D possibly corresponds to TRBD2 (6 bases). Specimen: whole blood, collected in connection with sensitization to the hapten diphenylcyclopropenone (DPC). This receptor was obtained from a woman in her fifties or sixties with alopecia areata. Some clones in this sample may be carry-over from other donors' samples. DNA of the CDR3: TGTGCCAGCAGTTCGACGGGGGACGGAAAAAACATTCAGTACTTC. Translated: CASSSTGDGKNIQYF.